The entry that follows covers one T cell receptor (beta chain) sequence. Tumor or blood genomic DNA was sequenced, with inputs of 616 ng to 6,004 ng. With 0 bases removed from V and 8 bases from J, the gap between germline ends came to 23 bases. The germline gives CDR1 SGDLS, CDR2 YYNGEE. This CDR3 contains 18 residues. The data derive from a study of T cells in tumors after PD-1 blockade. Study information: Prior checkpoint blockade, systemic immunosuppressant use, or anti-cancer therapy within 4 weeks excluded patients. Blood samples averaged roughly 110,000 templates (range about 24,679-260,000) and approximately 37,000 unique clonotypes.

The assay was immunoSEQ multiplex PCR, and TCRdb's table has in-frame clones only and misses some. Of around 25,000 clones listed, about 82% are singletons. The clonotype comes from a human donor with basal cell carcinoma. The J gene is TRBJ1-4, the V gene TRBV9, with a tentative D call TRBD1 (6 bases). Sequenced here: PBMCs, sampled after anti-PD-1 treatment. For the CDR3, the DNA is TGTGCCAGCAGCGTAGGGGTCAGGGGTAAAAACGAGTGGGAAAAACTGTTTTTT. Protein sequence: CASSVGVRGKNEWEKLFF.